Below are 18 T cell receptor beta chains sequenced from a single sample in a study of blood T cells in healthy people across ages. The authors ran a second PCR of roughly 6 to 11 cycles using a sample-barcoded 5' primer and a J-beta primer mix. From the 5' RACE reads, TCRdb called clonotypes with MiXCR, one entry per CDR3 protein. The sample lists roughly 1,500,000 distinct CDR3 sequences; about 32% were seen once. The sequenced material came from blood. The receptor set was obtained from a woman younger than 45 in good health.

This clonotype has at least ten counts. The rearrangement uses TRBV29-1 and TRBJ2-1; 9 bases map to TRBD2. This CDR3 is built from 14 residues. V lost 3 bases to trimming and J lost 2 bases; unmatched junction nucleotides: 2. Per the germline V gene, CDR1 is SQVTM and CDR2 is ANQGSEA. In DNA, the CDR3 is TGCAGCGTTGATTCTAGCGGGGCCTACAATGAGCAGTTCTTC. It is translated as CSVDSSGAYNEQFF.

CDR3 coding DNA: TGTGCCAGTAGTATATCTGGGGACAGGGACCTCTACGAGCAGTACTTC. Amino acids: CASSISGDRDLYEQYF. This chain connects TRBV19 to TRBJ2-7; 9 positions match TRBD1. The CDR3 runs to 16 residues. Trimming cost V 2 bases and J 3 bases; bases outside gene matches: 8. CDR1 is LNHDA and CDR2 is SQIVND in the germline V gene (reference sequence). Full variable domain (remainder filled in from reference TRBV19 and TRBJ2-7): DGGITQSPKYLFRKEGQNVTLSCEQNLNHDAMYWYRQDPGQGLRLIYYSQIVNDFQKGDIAEGYSVSREKKESFPLTVTSAQKNPTAFYLCASSISGDRDLYEQYFGPGTRLTVT.

As regards this clonotype: The junction and the germline gene differ at one end; a read error may be behind it. This chain links TRBV20-1 with TRBJ2-1; D may match TRBD1 or TRBD2 (5 bases each). Germline values: CDR1 DFQATT, CDR2 SNEGSKA (reference sequence). The CDR3 contains 14 residues. The CDR3 sequence: CSTRVGTHRNEQFF. CDR3 DNA sequence: TGCAGTACTAGAGTGGGGACGCATCGCAATGAGCAGTTCTTC.

Only a few counts were recorded for this clonotype. The chain employs TRBV4-2 and TRBJ1-2, with a tentative D call TRBD1 (5 bases). CDR3 length: 14 residues. The germline CDR1 and CDR2 sequences are LGHNA and YNFKEQ. V was clipped by 1 base and J by 4 bases, with 10 bases between them. The CDR3 spells CASSQGIDSYGYTF. The CDR3 bases are TGTGCCAGCAGCCAAGGGATAGACAGCTATGGCTACACCTTC.

V and J are TRBV2 and TRBJ2-7; D remains ambiguous. This CDR3 comprises 16 residues. CDR1 and CDR2 from the germline V gene are SNHLY and FYNNEI. Trimming left V 6 bases short and J 3 bases short, with 21 bases between. This CDR3 is CASRRSLGYGDYEQYF. The CDR3 DNA reads as TGTGCCAGCAGGCGTTCGTTGGGCTATGGGGACTACGAGCAGTACTTC.

The genes are TRBV7-9 and TRBJ2-1, with 8 bases that match TRBD2. CDR3 size: 19 residues. With V trimmed by 1 base and J by 4 bases, 15 bases remained unmatched. From germline, CDR1 is SEHNR and CDR2 FQNEAQ (reference sequence). The CDR3 DNA is TGTGCCAGCAGCTTAGTGGTTGCTCTTGGAACTAGCGGTTACAATGAGCAGTTCTTC. The encoded protein is CASSLVVALGTSGYNEQFF.

The chain is built from TRBV6-1 and TRBJ2-5; D ambiguous. The CDR3 totals 13 residues. V lost 1 base and J lost 2, with 5 bases in between. Germline V lookup: CDR1 MNHNS, CDR2 SASEGT. The CDR3 nucleotides read TGTGCCAGCAGTGAAGTACTACAAGAGACCCAGTACTTC. Translated: CASSEVLQETQYF.

In its sample, this clonotype was seen a few times. The chain recombines TRBV29-1 with TRBJ1-1, with 10 bases matching TRBD1. Germline assignment: CDR1 SQVTM and CDR2 ANQGSEA. V lost 5 bases to trimming and J lost 4 bases; unmatched junction nucleotides: 7. The CDR3 runs to 14 residues. The CDR3 is CSVWSGQGITEAFF. The CDR3 DNA follows: TGCAGCGTTTGGTCGGGACAGGGGATCACTGAAGCTTTCTTT.

This clonotype was seen a few times. The V and J genes are TRBV4-1 and TRBJ2-1; D is unresolved. V was shortened by 0 bases and J by 2 bases, with 8 bases between the two germline ends. The CDR3 length is 15 residues. Per the germline V gene, CDR1 is MGHRA and CDR2 is YSYEKL. The CDR3 DNA is TGCGCCAGCAGCCAAGATTTGTGGGCCTACAATGAGCAGTTCTTC. Translating gives CASSQDLWAYNEQFF.

The chain links TRBV27 to TRBJ2-1, with 13 nucleotides matching TRBD2. CDR1 and CDR2 (germline): MNHEY, SMNVEV (reference sequence). V was pared by 3 bases and J by 6 bases, with 5 bases of the junction left unmatched. This CDR3 contains 16 residues. The CDR3 protein is CASSFRWTSGSNEQFF. The CDR3 coding sequence is TGTGCCAGCAGTTTTCGATGGACTAGCGGGAGCAATGAGCAGTTCTTC.

Regarding this clonotype: One junction end disagrees with the germline gene, perhaps due to a read error. The J gene is TRBJ2-1, the V gene TRBV3-1, with D perhaps TRBD2 (5 bases). Germline CDR1 and CDR2: LGHDT and YNNKEL (reference sequence). The CDR3 has 15 residues. CDR3 sequence (DNA): TGTGCCGGCAGCCAAGGGCTAGCTGGGTTGAATGAGCAGTTCTTC. Amino acids: CAGSQGLAGLNEQFF.

The chain carries TRBV12-3 or TRBV12-4 and TRBJ2-7; 8 nucleotides match TRBD1. The CDR3 runs to 16 residues. V gave up 5 bases and J gave up 5 bases; unmatched junction bases: 14. The CDR3 DNA follows: TGTGCCAGCAGTCCCCGGGACAGGACGTTGGGGCACGAGCAGTACTTC. Its protein is CASSPRDRTLGHEQYF.

This clonotype was recorded a few times. The chain uses TRBV7-2 and TRBJ1-2; D is uncertain. The length of the CDR3 is 16 residues. Germline V gene lookup returns CDR1 SGHTA and CDR2 FQGNSA. V gave up 1 base and J gave up 8 bases, with 20 bases separating them. The CDR3: CASSLDPGINIRGYTF. CDR3 sequence (DNA): TGTGCCAGCAGCTTAGACCCAGGAATTAATATACGGGGCTACACCTTC.

The gene calls are TRBV28 and TRBJ1-2, with D tentatively TRBD1 (5 bases). The CDR3 length is 13 residues. The ends were cut back, 6 bases at V and 6 bases at J, with 14 bases in the middle. Germline-derived CDR1 and CDR2 are MDHEN and SYDVKM. CDR3 loop: CASSPWGNNGYTF. The CDR3 bases are TGTGCCAGCAGCCCGTGGGGGAATAATGGCTACACCTTC.

The chain recombines TRBV2 with TRBJ2-5; D call uncertain. The J call may be wrong; the DNA end is better matched by TRBJ2-7. Germline CDR1 is SNHLY and CDR2 is FYNNEI. The CDR3 is 15 residues long. The CDR3: CASSELTSSTDEQYF. Here the CDR3 DNA reads TGTGCCAGCAGTGAATTAACTTCTTCGACGGACGAGCAGTACTTC.

As to this clonotype: A much larger clonotype is one base distant, so this may be a read error. The chain has TRBV29-1 and TRBJ1-5, with D possibly matching TRBD1 (5 bases). Germline-derived CDR1 and CDR2 are SQVTM and ANQGSEA. CDR3 length equals 13 residues. Trimming pared 7 bases from V and 4 bases from J, leaving 14 bases between. CDR3 DNA sequence: TGCAGCGCCTCACAGGAGGCTAATCAGCCCCAGCATTTT. It specifies CSASQEANQPQHF. Looking up the rest from reference TRBV29-1 and TRBJ1-5 gives the full variable domain: SAVISQKPSRDICQRGTSLTIQCQVDSQVTMMFWYRQQPGQSLTLIATANQGSEATYESGFVIDKFPISRPNLTFSTLTVSNMSPEDSSIYLCSASQEANQPQHFGDGTRLSIL.

J is TRBJ1-6 and V is TRBV5-1; 9 nucleotides line up with TRBD1. The CDR3 is made up of 15 amino acids. CDR1 is SGHRS, CDR2 YFSETQ, per germline. V shed 4 bases and J 7 bases; nucleotides not matched to a gene: 6. Written as DNA, the CDR3 is TGCGCCAGCAGCGGGGGACAGGGAGACAATTCACCCCTCCACTTT. This translates into CASSGGQGDNSPLHF.

This rearrangement joins TRBV30 to TRBJ2-7; unclear D gene. The CDR3 covers 8 residues. V was shortened by 3 bases and J by 7 bases, with 1 base between the two germline ends. Germline CDR1 is GTSNPN and CDR2 is SVGIG (reference sequence). The CDR3 nucleotides are TGTGCCTGGAGGGAGCAGTACTTC. Residues: CAWREQYF.